These T cell receptor beta chains were read from a single sample in a study of blood T cell repertoires in COVID-19. Assay used: immunoSEQ multiplex PCR; TCRdb lists only in-frame clones, some missing. This table holds about 200,000 clones, around 80% found once. Sequencing was done on a sample of peripheral blood. The receptors come from a human donor in a cohort sampled during active COVID-19. CDR3s include the opening cysteine and the closing phenylalanine or tryptophan. The order of the fields is clone size, V gene, D gene, J gene, CDR3 DNA, CDR3 protein. The D gene is left open where the match is weak. Size values are once, few and many counts, or a class for expanded clones, and some rows have none.

>.|TRBV4-1|TRBD1|TRBJ1-1
TGCGCCAGCAGCCGAGAGGGGGCCGGGGACACTGAAGCTTTCTTT
CASSREGAGDTEAFF
>once|TRBV19|.|TRBJ1-4
TGTGCCAGTACGAGGGGGAGCCGGCAGTCTAATGAAAAACTGTTTTTT
CASTRGSRQSNEKLFF
>.|TRBV18|.|TRBJ2-1
TGTGCCAGCTCACCACAGGGGATTGAGCAGTTCTTC
CASSPQGIEQFF
>.|TRBV18|TRBD1|TRBJ2-6
TGTGCCAGCTCACCTCTGACAGGGTACTCTGGGGCCAACGTCCTGACTTTC
CASSPLTGYSGANVLTF
>few|TRBV10-2|TRBD1|TRBJ2-5
TGCGCCAGCAGTGAACAGGGGATCGAAGAGACCCAGTACTTC
CASSEQGIEETQYF
>.|TRBV11-3|.|TRBJ1-1
TGTGCCAGCAGCTCCCCCCGGTTGAACACTGAAGCTTTCTTT
CASSSPRLNTEAFF
>.|TRBV7-9|TRBD1|TRBJ1-1
TGTGCCAGCAGCTTACCGGGACAGTCAAGGACTGAAGCTTTCTTT
CASSLPGQSRTEAFF
>.|TRBV5-1|TRBD2|TRBJ2-7
TGCGCCAGCAGCTTGGTGGCTAGCGGGGGTAAGTCCTACGAGCAGTACTTC
CASSLVASGGKSYEQYF
>many|TRBV2|TRBD2|TRBJ2-6
TGTGCCAGCAGGTGGGGGGGGTCCATCCCTGGGGCCAACGTCCTGACTTTC
CASRWGGSIPGANVLTF
>.|TRBV29-1|TRBD2|TRBJ2-1
TGCAGCGTGAGACTAGCGGGAGACCGAGCTGACTACAATGAGCAGTTCTTC
CSVRLAGDRADYNEQFF
>.|TRBV7-2|TRBD2|TRBJ2-3
TGTGCCAGCGCGAGCGGGATTAGCACAGATACGCAGTATTTT
CASASGISTDTQYF
>.|TRBV4-1|TRBD1|TRBJ1-1
TGCGCCAGCAGCCAGGGACAGCCAACCATGAACACTGAAGCTTTCTTT
CASSQGQPTMNTEAFF